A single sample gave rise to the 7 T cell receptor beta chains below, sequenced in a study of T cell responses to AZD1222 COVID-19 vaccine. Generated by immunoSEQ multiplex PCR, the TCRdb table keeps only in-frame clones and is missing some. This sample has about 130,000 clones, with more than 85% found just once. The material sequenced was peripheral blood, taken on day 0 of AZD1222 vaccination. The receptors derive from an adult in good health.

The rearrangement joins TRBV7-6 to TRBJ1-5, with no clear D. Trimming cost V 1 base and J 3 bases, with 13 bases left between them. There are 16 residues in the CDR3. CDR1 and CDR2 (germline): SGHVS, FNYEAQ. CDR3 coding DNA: TGTGCCAGCAGCTTAGGAGGCGGGAACTCCAATCAGCCCCAGCATTTT. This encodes CASSLGGGNSNQPQHF.

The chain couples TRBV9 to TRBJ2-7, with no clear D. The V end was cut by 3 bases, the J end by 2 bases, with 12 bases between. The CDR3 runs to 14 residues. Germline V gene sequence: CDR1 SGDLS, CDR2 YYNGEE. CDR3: CASSEGVTTYEQYF. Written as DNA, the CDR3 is TGTGCCAGCAGCGAGGGCGTGACAACCTACGAGCAGTACTTC. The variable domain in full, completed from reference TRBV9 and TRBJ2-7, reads DSGVTQTPKHLITATGQRVTLRCSPRSGDLSVYWYQQSLDQGLQFLIQYYNGEERAKGNILERFSAQQFPDLHSELNLSSLELGDSALYFCASSEGVTTYEQYFGPGTRLTVT.

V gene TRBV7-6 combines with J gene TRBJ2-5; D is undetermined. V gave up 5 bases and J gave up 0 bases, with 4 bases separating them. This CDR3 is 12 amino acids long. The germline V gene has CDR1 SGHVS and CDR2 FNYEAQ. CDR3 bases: TGTGCCAGCAGCACGTACCAAGAGACCCAGTACTTC. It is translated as CASSTYQETQYF.

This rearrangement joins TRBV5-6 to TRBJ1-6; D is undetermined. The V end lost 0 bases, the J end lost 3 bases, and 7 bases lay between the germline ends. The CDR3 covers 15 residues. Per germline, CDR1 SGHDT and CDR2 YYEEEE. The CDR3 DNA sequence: TGTGCCAGCAGCTTGGGAGACCTCTATAATTCACCCCTCCACTTT. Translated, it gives CASSLGDLYNSPLHF.

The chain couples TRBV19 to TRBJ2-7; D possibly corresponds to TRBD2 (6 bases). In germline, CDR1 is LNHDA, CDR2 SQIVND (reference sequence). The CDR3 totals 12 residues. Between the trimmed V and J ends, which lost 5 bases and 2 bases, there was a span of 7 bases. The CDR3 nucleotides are TGTGCCAGTAGTGCGGGACCCTACGAGCAGTACTTC. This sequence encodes CASSAGPYEQYF.

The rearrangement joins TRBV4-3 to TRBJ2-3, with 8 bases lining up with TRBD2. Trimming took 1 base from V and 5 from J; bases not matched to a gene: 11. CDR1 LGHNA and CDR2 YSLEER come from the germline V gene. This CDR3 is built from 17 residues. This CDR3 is CASSQAGGRASGDTQYF. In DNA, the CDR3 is TGCGCCAGCAGCCAAGCGGGAGGGAGGGCCTCAGGAGATACGCAGTATTTT.

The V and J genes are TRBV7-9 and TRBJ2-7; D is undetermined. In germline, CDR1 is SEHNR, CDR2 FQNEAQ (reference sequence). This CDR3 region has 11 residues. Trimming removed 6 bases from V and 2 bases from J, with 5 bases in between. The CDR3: CASSFAYEQYF. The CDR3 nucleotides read TGTGCCAGCAGTTTCGCCTACGAGCAGTACTTC.